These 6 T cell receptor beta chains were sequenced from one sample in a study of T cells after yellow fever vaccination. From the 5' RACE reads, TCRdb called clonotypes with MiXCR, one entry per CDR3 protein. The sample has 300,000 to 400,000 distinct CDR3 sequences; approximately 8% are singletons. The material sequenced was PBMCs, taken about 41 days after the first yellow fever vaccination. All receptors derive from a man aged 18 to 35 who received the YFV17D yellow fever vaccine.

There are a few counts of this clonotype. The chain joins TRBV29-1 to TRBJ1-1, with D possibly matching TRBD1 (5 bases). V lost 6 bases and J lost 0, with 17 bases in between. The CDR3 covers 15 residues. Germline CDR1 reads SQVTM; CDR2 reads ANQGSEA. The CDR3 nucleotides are TGCAGCGTAGCCGCGGGGTGGGGGATGAACACTGAAGCTTTCTTT. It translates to CSVAAGWGMNTEAFF.

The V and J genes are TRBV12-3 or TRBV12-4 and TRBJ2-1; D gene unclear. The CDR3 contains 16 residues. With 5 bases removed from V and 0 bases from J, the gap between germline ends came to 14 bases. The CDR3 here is CASSPQLSVSYNEQFF. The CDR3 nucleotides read TGTGCCAGCAGTCCGCAACTATCTGTCTCCTACAATGAGCAGTTCTTC.

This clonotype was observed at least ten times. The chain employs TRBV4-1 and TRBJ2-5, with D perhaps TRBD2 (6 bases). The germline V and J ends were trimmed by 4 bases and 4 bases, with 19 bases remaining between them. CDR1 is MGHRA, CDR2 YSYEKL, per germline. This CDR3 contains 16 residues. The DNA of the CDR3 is TGCGCCAGCAGCCCACTCCTTTTGGGAGCGGGAGAGACCCAGTACTTC. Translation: CASSPLLLGAGETQYF.

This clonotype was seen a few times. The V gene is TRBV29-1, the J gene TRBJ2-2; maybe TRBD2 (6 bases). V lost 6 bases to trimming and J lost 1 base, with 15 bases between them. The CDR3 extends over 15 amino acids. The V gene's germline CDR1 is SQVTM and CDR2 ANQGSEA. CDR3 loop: CSVRDGRLNTGELFF. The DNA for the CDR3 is TGCAGCGTCCGGGACGGGAGATTGAACACCGGGGAGCTGTTTTTT.

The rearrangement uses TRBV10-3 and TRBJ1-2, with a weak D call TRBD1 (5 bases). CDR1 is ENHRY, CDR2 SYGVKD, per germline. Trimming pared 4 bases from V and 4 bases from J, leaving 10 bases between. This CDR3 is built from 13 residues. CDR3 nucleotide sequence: TGTGCCATCAGTGGCGGGGCCGGCTATGGCTACACCTTC. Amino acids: CAISGGAGYGYTF.

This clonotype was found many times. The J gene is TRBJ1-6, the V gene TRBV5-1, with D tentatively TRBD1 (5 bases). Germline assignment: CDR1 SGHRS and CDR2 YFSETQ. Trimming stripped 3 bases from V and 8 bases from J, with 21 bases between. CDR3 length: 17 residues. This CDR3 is CASSSTSLEGTDSPLHF. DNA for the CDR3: TGCGCCAGCAGCTCGACGTCGTTGGAAGGGACGGATTCACCCCTCCACTTT.